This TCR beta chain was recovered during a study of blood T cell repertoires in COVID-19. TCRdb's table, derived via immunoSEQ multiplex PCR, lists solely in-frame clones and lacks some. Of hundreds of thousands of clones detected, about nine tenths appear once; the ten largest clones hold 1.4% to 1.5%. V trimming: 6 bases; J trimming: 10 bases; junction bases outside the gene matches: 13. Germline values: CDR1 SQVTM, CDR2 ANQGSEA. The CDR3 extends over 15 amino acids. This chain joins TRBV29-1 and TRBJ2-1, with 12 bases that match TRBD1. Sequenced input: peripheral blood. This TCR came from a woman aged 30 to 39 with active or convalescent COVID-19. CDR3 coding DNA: TGCAGCGTCCCCGGCGCGGGACAGGGGGCGGGGGAGCAGTTCTTC. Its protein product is CSVPGAGQGAGEQFF.